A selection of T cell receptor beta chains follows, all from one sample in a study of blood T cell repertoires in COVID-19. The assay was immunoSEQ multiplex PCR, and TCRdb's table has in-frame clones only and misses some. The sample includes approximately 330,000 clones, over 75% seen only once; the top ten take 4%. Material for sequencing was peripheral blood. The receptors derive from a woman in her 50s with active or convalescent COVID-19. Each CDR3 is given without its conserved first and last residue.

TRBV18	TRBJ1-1	ASSLMTGLGAEAF
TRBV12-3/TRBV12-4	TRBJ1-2	ASTLGAGGRYT
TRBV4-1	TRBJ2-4	ASSRTGNPRQNIQY
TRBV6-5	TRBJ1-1	ATRTGVMNTEAF
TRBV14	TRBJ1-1	ASSQLGRGENTEAF
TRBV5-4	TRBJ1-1	ASSLPNRRNTEAF
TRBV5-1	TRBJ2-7	ASSFDREIYEQY
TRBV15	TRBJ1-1	ATSRVRGYTEAF
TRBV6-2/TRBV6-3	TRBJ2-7	ASSYETYSSYEQY
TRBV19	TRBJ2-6	ASSIALGTASSGANVLT
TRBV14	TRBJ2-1	ASSIWGLSNNEQF